This TCR beta chain derives from a study of T cell changes during pregnancy in multiple sclerosis. The ends lost 0 bases at V and 0 bases at J; junction bases unmatched: 3. Per germline, CDR1 SGDLS and CDR2 YYNGEE. This CDR3 has 16 amino acids. Assay: immunoSEQ multiplex PCR; the TCRdb copy retains only in-frame clones and omits some. Of about 75,000 clones detected, 70% to 90% appear once; the ten largest clones hold roughly 1%. The receptor was isolated from a female donor in good health, enrolled as a control in a pregnancy study. Here the sequenced sample was peripheral blood, taken in the first trimester of pregnancy. The chain couples TRBV9 to TRBJ2-3; 8 nucleotides agree with TRBD1. Here the CDR3 reads CASSVGTGLSTDTQYF. CDR3 DNA sequence: TGTGCCAGCAGCGTAGGGACAGGGCTTAGCACAGATACGCAGTATTTT.